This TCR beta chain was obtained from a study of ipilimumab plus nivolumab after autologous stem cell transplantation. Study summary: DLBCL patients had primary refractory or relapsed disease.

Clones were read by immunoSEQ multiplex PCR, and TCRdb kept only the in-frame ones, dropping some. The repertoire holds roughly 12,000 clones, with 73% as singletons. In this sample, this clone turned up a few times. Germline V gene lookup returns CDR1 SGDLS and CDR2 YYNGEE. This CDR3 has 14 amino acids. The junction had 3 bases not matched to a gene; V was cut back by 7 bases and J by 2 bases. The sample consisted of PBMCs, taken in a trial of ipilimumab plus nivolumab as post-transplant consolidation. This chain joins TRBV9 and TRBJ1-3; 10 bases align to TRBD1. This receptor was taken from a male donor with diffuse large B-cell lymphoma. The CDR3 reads CASGQGGPGNTIYF. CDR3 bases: TGTGCCAGCGGACAGGGGGGGCCTGGAAACACCATATATTTT. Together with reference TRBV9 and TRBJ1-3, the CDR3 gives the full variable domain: DSGVTQTPKHLITATGQRVTLRCSPRSGDLSVYWYQQSLDQGLQFLIQYYNGEERAKGNILERFSAQQFPDLHSELNLSSLELGDSALYFCASGQGGPGNTIYFGEGSWLTVV.